Listed below are T cell receptor beta chains from one sample, sequenced in a study of blood T cell repertoires in COVID-19. Assay: immunoSEQ multiplex PCR; the TCRdb copy retains only in-frame clones and omits some. In the table there are about 87,000 clones, approximately 75% of which are singletons. Specimen: peripheral blood. These receptors originate from a woman aged 45-65 years with acute or convalescent COVID-19. Each CDR3 is given with its conserved first and last residue. A D gene is named only where the DNA matches it firmly. Clone size appears in some rows only: once, few, many, or a class for an expanded clone.

clone_size: NA; d_call: NA; v_call: TRBV2; j_call: TRBJ1-1; cdr3_nt: TGTGCCGGAGTACAGGGTTTGAGGAACACTGAAGCTTTCTTT; cdr3_aa: CAGVQGLRNTEAFF
clone_size: NA; d_call: TRBD2; v_call: TRBV5-5; j_call: TRBJ2-5; cdr3_nt: TGTGCCAGCAGCTCCGGGACTAGCGGATCACCTCAAGAGACCCAGTACTTC; cdr3_aa: CASSSGTSGSPQETQYF
clone_size: NA; d_call: NA; v_call: TRBV12-3/TRBV12-4; j_call: TRBJ1-6; cdr3_nt: TGTGCCATCCGGGGGGCGGGTAATTCACCCCTCCACTTT; cdr3_aa: CAIRGAGNSPLHF
clone_size: NA; d_call: NA; v_call: TRBV5-4; j_call: TRBJ1-3; cdr3_nt: TGTGCCAGCAGCTTGTCCGGGACAGGAAACACCATATATTTT; cdr3_aa: CASSLSGTGNTIYF
clone_size: NA; d_call: NA; v_call: TRBV7-9; j_call: TRBJ2-5; cdr3_nt: TGTGCCAGCAGCCCCGAGGATTTTCAAGAGACCCAGTACTTC; cdr3_aa: CASSPEDFQETQYF
clone_size: NA; d_call: NA; v_call: TRBV6-1; j_call: TRBJ1-2; cdr3_nt: TGTGCCAGCAGTGATTTCCACCGGGACTCAATCTATGGCTACACCTTC; cdr3_aa: CASSDFHRDSIYGYTF
clone_size: NA; d_call: NA; v_call: TRBV19; j_call: TRBJ1-3; cdr3_nt: TGTGCCAGTAGTATCGATCATCTACCTCTGTCCGGAAACACCATATATTTT; cdr3_aa: CASSIDHLPLSGNTIYF
clone_size: few; d_call: TRBD1; v_call: TRBV18; j_call: TRBJ1-2; cdr3_nt: TGTGCCAGCTCATCTGGGACAGACAATAACTATGGCTACACCTTC; cdr3_aa: CASSSGTDNNYGYTF
clone_size: NA; d_call: NA; v_call: TRBV2; j_call: TRBJ1-6; cdr3_nt: TGTGCCAGCCAAGGGGAGGGCCACCGTAATTCACCCCTCCACTTT; cdr3_aa: CASQGEGHRNSPLHF
clone_size: NA; d_call: TRBD2; v_call: TRBV3-1/TRBV3-2; j_call: TRBJ2-3; cdr3_nt: TGTGCCAGCAGCCAAGCCCGTCGACTAGCGGGGACAGATACGCAGTATTTT; cdr3_aa: CASSQARRLAGTDTQYF